What follows are 16 T cell receptor beta chains derived from one specimen sequenced in a study of shared clonotypes between healthy human individuals. The data were produced by immunoSEQ multiplex PCR, yet TCRdb's version contains in-frame clones alone and is incomplete. The repertoire holds 2.5 million or so clones, roughly nine tenths seen once, with over 0.12% in the top ten. The source material was naive CD4+ T cells sorted from blood. The subset: CD45RA+ positively selected. The receptors stem from a man between 18 and 35 years old in good health.

Of note for this clone: An end of the junction differs from the germline gene, which may be a read error. CDR3 in amino acids: CASSRLPGQDPYNEQFF. The CDR3 nucleotides are TGTGCTAGCAGCCGACTCCCGGGACAGGATCCCTACAATGAGCAGTTCTTC. The chain has TRBV7-7 and TRBJ2-1; TRBD1 agrees at 8 bases. Germline values: CDR1 SSHAT, CDR2 FNYEAQ (reference sequence). This CDR3 has 17 amino acids.

The rearrangement uses TRBV19 and TRBJ1-4; no firm D call. The CDR3 sequence is 14 residues long. Trimming pared 5 bases from V and 5 bases from J, leaving 12 bases between. Per germline, CDR1 LNHDA and CDR2 SQIVND (reference sequence). DNA of the CDR3: TGTGCCAGTAGTTCCCGGGCCCAGAATGAAAAACTGTTTTTT. It yields the protein CASSSRAQNEKLFF.

This chain uses TRBV5-1 with TRBJ2-1; 8 bases match TRBD1. The CDR3 totals 15 residues. V lost 0 bases and J lost 10; bases outside the gene matches: 9. Germline loops: CDR1 SGHRS, CDR2 YFSETQ. CDR3: CASSLASRGRGEQFF. The CDR3 region has the DNA TGCGCCAGCAGCTTGGCAAGCAGGGGGCGAGGGGAGCAGTTCTTC.

Concerning this clone itself: Other DNA sequences in the sample encode the same CDR3. The rearrangement uses TRBV5-1 and TRBJ1-2; no clear D. Between the trimmed V and J ends, which lost 0 bases and 3 bases, there was a span of 6 bases. The CDR3 contains 13 residues. Germline lookup yields CDR1 SGHRS and CDR2 YFSETQ. This CDR3 is CASSLGGDYGYTF. As DNA, the CDR3 is TGCGCCAGCAGCTTGGGCGGGGACTATGGCTACACCTTC.

V usage is TRBV19 and J usage is TRBJ2-6; 7 nucleotides line up with TRBD1. In germline, CDR1 is LNHDA, CDR2 SQIVND (reference sequence). The V segment lost 8 bases and the J segment 4 bases; nucleotides outside the gene matches: 5. The CDR3 length is 14 residues. The CDR3 DNA reads TGTGCCAGTGGTAGGGGGCAAGGGGCCAACGTCCTGACTTTC. Translated, it gives CASGRGQGANVLTF.

DNA of the CDR3: TGTGCCAGCAGATCGACCGCGGGTGATGAAAAACTGTTTTTT. Amino acids: CASRSTAGDEKLFF. The V call is TRBV2, the J call TRBJ1-4; D not resolved. This CDR3 is built from 14 residues. V lost 6 bases and J 6 bases, leaving 14 bases between the germline ends. Germline V gene data show CDR1 as SNHLY and CDR2 as FYNNEI. Supplemented by reference TRBV2 and TRBJ1-4, the full variable domain reads EPEVTQTPSHQVTQMGQEVILRCVPISNHLYFYWYRQILGQKVEFLVSFYNNEISEKSEIFDDQFSVERPDGSNFTLKIRSTKLEDSAMYFCASRSTAGDEKLFFGSGTQLSVL.

The chain is built from TRBV27 and TRBJ1-2; a possible D gene is TRBD1 (5 bases). CDR1 is MNHEY and CDR2 is SMNVEV in the germline V gene (reference sequence). The CDR3 runs 15 residues. Trimming shortened V by 0 bases and J by 4 bases, and 12 bases separated the two germline ends. CDR3 region: CASSLSSAGPYGYTF. The DNA of the CDR3 is TGTGCCAGCAGTTTATCGAGTGCAGGGCCCTATGGCTACACCTTC.

The rearrangement links TRBV6-6 to TRBJ1-4, with D tentatively TRBD1 (6 bases). Trimming removed 2 bases at V and 5 bases at J, with 12 bases between. Germline CDR1 is MNHNY and CDR2 is SVGAGI (reference sequence). This CDR3 has 15 residues. Here the CDR3 DNA reads TGTGCCAGCAGTTACCCCGGACAGCCCAATGAAAAACTGTTTTTT. Translating it yields CASSYPGQPNEKLFF.

This chain joins TRBV18 and TRBJ2-1; D remains ambiguous. The germline V and J ends were trimmed by 8 bases and 6 bases, with 20 bases remaining between them. This CDR3 region has 15 residues. Germline values: CDR1 KGHSH, CDR2 LQKENI. The CDR3 sequence: CASTALIIGINEQFF. CDR3 DNA: TGTGCCAGCACCGCACTAATTATAGGTATCAATGAGCAGTTCTTC.

The CDR3 DNA sequence: TGTGCCAGCAGTCTACATGGGGGGTACGGCTACACCTTC. It yields the protein CASSLHGGYGYTF. The rearrangement uses TRBV6-5 and TRBJ1-2; D possibly corresponds to TRBD1 (5 bases). The CDR3 is 13 amino acids. Germline V gene data show CDR1 as MNHEY and CDR2 as SVGAGI. V dropped 5 bases and J dropped 8 bases, with 15 bases sitting between them.

The CDR3 DNA reads TGTGCCAGCAGTGAGGTGAGTGCGCAGCCCCAGCATTTT. Its protein is CASSEVSAQPQHF. The chain employs TRBV6-1 and TRBJ1-5; D gene uncertain. The CDR3 is 13 residues long. Germline V lookup: CDR1 MNHNS, CDR2 SASEGT. V lost 3 bases and J lost 7, with 10 bases in between.

The gene calls are TRBV6-6 and TRBJ1-1; D unclear. V was shortened by 5 bases and J by 5 bases, with 6 bases between the two germline ends. This CDR3 has 11 amino acids. The germline V gene has CDR1 MNHNY and CDR2 SVGAGI (reference sequence). The CDR3 coding sequence is TGTGCCAGCAGTCCCCCGACTGAAGCTTTCTTT. Its translation: CASSPPTEAFF.

This chain joins TRBV30 and TRBJ1-5, with 8 bases lining up with TRBD1. This CDR3 contains 14 residues. V was clipped by 3 bases and J by 5 bases; unmatched bases: 6. CDR1 is GTSNPN, CDR2 SVGIG, per germline (reference sequence). CDR3: CAWSAGGLHQPQHF. The CDR3 DNA is TGTGCCTGGAGCGCAGGGGGCCTTCATCAGCCCCAGCATTTT.

The rearrangement uses TRBV7-6 and TRBJ2-3; D is uncertain. V shed 5 bases and J shed 0 bases, with 12 bases lying between them. Germline V lookup: CDR1 SGHVS, CDR2 FNYEAQ. There are 15 residues in the CDR3. The CDR3 loop reads CASSQGLGSTDTQYF. For the CDR3, the DNA is TGTGCCAGCAGCCAAGGCCTGGGTAGCACAGATACGCAGTATTTT.

V and J are TRBV5-1 and TRBJ2-5; no clear D. The germline CDR1 and CDR2 sequences are SGHRS and YFSETQ. The CDR3 spans 15 residues. Between the trimmed V and J ends, which lost 2 bases and 2 bases, there was a span of 13 bases. CDR3 nucleotide sequence: TGCGCCAGCAGCTTTCGGTTGGGCGGTCAAGAGACCCAGTACTTC. It encodes CASSFRLGGQETQYF. Complete variable domain (other parts from reference TRBV5-1 and TRBJ2-5): KAGVTQTPRYLIKTRGQQVTLSCSPISGHRSVSWYQQTPGQGLQFLFEYFSETQRNKGNFPGRFSGRQFSNSRSEMNVSTLELGDSALYLCASSFRLGGQETQYFGPGTRLLVL.

The gene calls are TRBV7-9 and TRBJ2-3, with D possibly TRBD2 on 6 matching bases. Looked up from germline, CDR1 is SEHNR and CDR2 is FQNEAQ (reference sequence). The V end was cut by 7 bases, the J end by 0 bases, with 14 bases between. This CDR3 region has 15 residues. For the CDR3, the DNA is TGTGCCAGCACCCGGGGGTCCCTTAGCACAGATACGCAGTATTTT. This encodes CASTRGSLSTDTQYF.